This T cell receptor beta chain was recorded in a study of blood T cells in healthy people across ages. Points from the study as a whole: In long-lived donors, naive CD4+ cell counts and diversity exceeded those of aged donors.

For this clonotype: Its antigen is not known.

Each sample had at least 6 million PBMCs isolated. Total RNA, at least 5.5 micrograms per sample, came from PBMCs. The CDR3 sequence is 16 residues long. CDR1 KGHDR and CDR2 SFDVKD come from the germline V gene. Trimming took 4 bases from V and 7 from J; bases not matched to a gene: 12. PCR was performed a second time for about 7 to 11 cycles using a sample-barcoded 5' primer and a J-beta primer mix. Each cDNA molecule was tagged by a template-switch adaptor that had 12 random nucleotides. TCRdb processed the 5' RACE reads anew with MiXCR; each CDR3 protein has one entry. The profile shows about 800,000 distinct CDR3 sequences, 35% to 50% of them singletons.

This TCR came from an elderly man in good health. The rearrangement links TRBV24-1 to TRBJ2-3; 8 bases are shared with TRBD2. The sample was blood. The CDR3 loop reads CATSDPGRGARNTQYF. The CDR3 region has the DNA TGTGCCACCAGTGACCCCGGGAGGGGGGCACGGAATACGCAGTATTTT.